This T cell receptor beta chain was documented in a study of cytomegalovirus exposure and HLA in healthy donors. Study-wide results and limits: Follow-up analysis found HLA locus-dependent TCR association rates, highest for DRB1 and lowest for HLA-C. In a later analysis, at a false discovery rate of 0.05, fewer than 20,000 TCR beta sequences were associated with HLA alleles.

Note on this clone: Its antigen is unidentified.

The PCR contained 60 Vbeta and 13 Jbeta primers. This table comes from immunoSEQ multiplex PCR, and its TCRdb copy is limited to in-frame clones, with some not included. This sample's table has 120,000 to 150,000 clones. The sequenced sample consisted of PBMCs. This sequence originates from a man between 40 and 49 years old in good health and CMV-seronegative.

This CDR3 is CASSISSGGLTGELFF. CDR3 coding DNA: TGTGCCAGTAGTATTTCCAGCGGGGGACTCACCGGGGAGCTGTTTTTT. V is TRBV19 and J is TRBJ2-2, with 8 bases lining up with TRBD2. The trim removed 3 bases at V and 4 bases at J, leaving 7 bases unmatched. This CDR3 is 16 amino acids long. Germline CDR1 is LNHDA and CDR2 is SQIVND (reference sequence).